These T cell receptor beta chains were read from a single sample in a study of control samples from healthy donors and cancer patients. Produced via immunoSEQ multiplex PCR; TCRdb's table is partial and in-frame only. The sample carries some 170,000 clones, roughly 95% recorded once. The sequenced sample consisted of blood. The receptors were gathered from a woman younger than 45 in good health. Each CDR3 is given with its conserved first and last residue. D genes are given only for firm matches. Rows give clone size only sometimes, using once, few, many, or a class for an expanded clone.

CDR3	DNA	J	D	V	size
CARSPGQVKHRMNTEAFF	TGTGCCAGAAGCCCCGGACAGGTCAAACACCGTATGAACACTGAAGCTTTCTTT	TRBJ1-1	TRBD1	TRBV5-3	once
CASSSGQGDTEAFF	TGTGCCAGCAGCTCCGGACAGGGCGACACTGAAGCTTTCTTT	TRBJ1-1	TRBD1	TRBV9	.
CASTRGTGLFEKLFF	TGTGCCAGCACAAGAGGGACAGGGCTCTTTGAAAAACTGTTTTTT	TRBJ1-4	TRBD1	TRBV7-9	.
CASSVYLSRDGGGEQYF	TGTGCCAGTAGTGTTTACCTCTCGAGGGACGGAGGTGGAGAGCAGTACTTC	TRBJ2-7	.	TRBV19	.
CASSPTGSLSYEQYF	TGTGCCAGCAGCCCGACAGGGTCTTTATCCTACGAGCAGTACTTC	TRBJ2-7	TRBD1	TRBV6-5	.
CASCLEQGAYEQYF	TGTGCCAGCTGCCTCGAACAGGGCGCCTACGAGCAGTACTTC	TRBJ2-7	.	TRBV21-1	.
CASSETSGRVNEQFF	TGTGCCAGCAGTGAGACTAGCGGGAGGGTCAATGAGCAGTTCTTC	TRBJ2-1	TRBD2	TRBV6-1	.
CASSRDRKQPQHF	TGTGCCAGCAGCCGGGACAGGAAGCAGCCCCAGCATTTT	TRBJ1-5	TRBD1	TRBV2	.
CASSPQGNYGYTF	TGTGCCAGCAGCCCCCAGGGGAACTATGGCTACACCTTC	TRBJ1-2	.	TRBV5-5	.
CASRNRGIPGNTIYF	TGTGCCAGCAGGAACAGGGGGATCCCTGGAAACACCATATATTTT	TRBJ1-3	TRBD1	TRBV2	.
CASLPWTGELNQPQHF	TGTGCCAGCCTTCCCTGGACAGGGGAATTGAATCAGCCCCAGCATTTT	TRBJ1-5	.	TRBV21-1	.
CASSVEAGGPGNIQYF	TGTGCCAGCAGCGTAGAAGCGGGAGGGCCTGGAAACATTCAGTACTTC	TRBJ2-4	TRBD2	TRBV9	.
CAISGIGVSPLHF	TGTGCCATCAGTGGGATTGGCGTCTCACCCCTCCACTTT	TRBJ1-6	.	TRBV10-3	.
CSASPLGKVTEAFF	TGCAGTGCTAGTCCTTTGGGGAAGGTCACTGAAGCTTTCTTT	TRBJ1-1	.	TRBV20-1	.
CASSPDLDRNSPLHF	TGCGCCAGCAGCCCTGACCTGGATAGGAATTCACCCCTCCACTTT	TRBJ1-6	.	TRBV5-1	.
CASSQGYRNQPQHF	TGCGCCAGCAGCCAAGGATACCGCAATCAGCCCCAGCATTTT	TRBJ1-5	.	TRBV4-1	.
CAWSPLGATYEQYF	TGTGCCTGGAGTCCCCTGGGGGCCACCTACGAGCAGTACTTC	TRBJ2-7	.	TRBV30	.
CAILTGRNEAFF	TGTGCCATCCTAACAGGGAGGAATGAAGCTTTCTTT	TRBJ1-1	.	TRBV19	.
CASRRGKGRDSPLHF	TGTGCCAGCAGAAGGGGCAAGGGACGGGATTCACCCCTCCACTTT	TRBJ1-6	.	TRBV2	.
CASSLIGGGGSPLHF	TGTGCCAGCAGCTTAATCGGTGGAGGTGGTTCACCCCTCCACTTT	TRBJ1-6	.	TRBV11-2	.
CASSPPIWLGANVLTF	TGTGCCAGCTCACCACCAATCTGGCTGGGGGCCAACGTCCTGACTTTC	TRBJ2-6	.	TRBV18	.
CASSSYMNTEAFF	TGTGCCAGCAGCTCTTACATGAACACTGAAGCTTTCTTT	TRBJ1-1	.	TRBV7-3	.
CASSPTTGQRGALGNTIYF	TGTGCCAGCAGTCCCACAACGGGACAGCGGGGGGCGCTTGGAAACACCATATATTTT	TRBJ1-3	TRBD1	TRBV2	.
CASSLAPSGGANEQFF	TGTGCCAGCAGCTTAGCGCCTAGCGGGGGGGCCAATGAGCAGTTCTTC	TRBJ2-1	TRBD2	TRBV7-6	few
CAWSRGRGNSPLHF	TGTGCCTGGAGTAGGGGGAGGGGGAATTCACCCCTCCACTTT	TRBJ1-6	.	TRBV30	.
CASSSRSVDQPQHF	TGTGCCAGCTCATCTAGGAGTGTGGATCAGCCCCAGCATTTT	TRBJ1-5	.	TRBV18	once
CASSADVTDTQYF	TGCGCCAGCAGCGCCGACGTCACAGATACGCAGTATTTT	TRBJ2-3	.	TRBV5-1	.
CASSGLAGDTDTQYF	TGTGCCAGCAGCGGACTAGCGGGAGACACAGATACGCAGTATTTT	TRBJ2-3	TRBD2	TRBV6-5	.
CASSRRYNEQFF	TGTGCCAGCAGCCGTAGGTACAATGAGCAGTTCTTC	TRBJ2-1	.	TRBV11-2	.